This entry describes one T cell receptor (beta chain). This sample is drawn from a study of CD8 T cells in Susac syndrome. The junction had 4 bases not matched to a gene; V was cut back by 1 base and J by 2 bases. Germline V CDR1 and CDR2: PRHDT, FYEKMQ (reference sequence). The CDR3 consists of 15 residues. When the RNA was reverse transcribed, random hexamers were used with an input of roughly 0.5 to 1 ug. TCRdb called the immunoSEQ multiplex PCR reads again in MiXCR, with one record for every CDR3 protein. This sample has tens of thousands of distinct CDR3 sequences, with around 94% found just once.

The receptor comes from a human donor in good health. The chain combines TRBV13 with TRBJ2-5; TRBD1 matches at 7 bases. The source material was CD8+ T cells from PBMCs. Here the CDR3 reads CASSLAGTAQETQYF. The CDR3 DNA follows: TGTGCCAGCAGCTTAGCCGGGACAGCACAAGAGACCCAGTACTTC.